Following are 8 T cell receptor beta chains from one sample sequenced in a study of cytomegalovirus exposure and HLA in healthy donors. Researchers ran the PCR with 60 Vbeta and 13 Jbeta primers. The assay was immunoSEQ multiplex PCR, and TCRdb's table has in-frame clones only and misses some. This sample has 100,000 to 150,000 clones, with approximately 80% found just once. The specimen sequenced was PBMCs. The receptors were sampled from a human donor in good health.

The gene calls are TRBV10-1 and TRBJ1-1; D gene unclear. The CDR3 covers 13 residues. Per the germline V gene, CDR1 is WNHNN and CDR2 is SYGVQD (reference sequence). Trimming shortened V by 2 bases and J by 3 bases, and 7 bases separated the two germline ends. CDR3 bases: TGCGCCAGCAGTGAGAACGGGGACACTGAAGCTTTCTTT. It yields the protein CASSENGDTEAFF.

V gene TRBV27 combines with J gene TRBJ2-7; D not resolved. Germline lookup yields CDR1 MNHEY and CDR2 SMNVEV (reference sequence). The CDR3 is made up of 14 amino acids. V was shortened by 1 base and J by 0 bases, with 7 bases between the two germline ends. The CDR3 spells CASSLYTDSYEQYF. Written as DNA, the CDR3 is TGTGCCAGCAGTTTATATACAGACTCCTACGAGCAGTACTTC.

V and J are TRBV7-6 and TRBJ1-1; 12 positions match TRBD1. The trim removed 4 bases at V and 8 bases at J, leaving 5 bases unmatched. CDR3 length: 14 residues. Germline assignment: CDR1 SGHVS and CDR2 FNYEAQ. For the CDR3, the DNA is TGTGCCAGCAGCTACCGGGACAGGGGGCTCGAAGCTTTCTTT. Translating it yields CASSYRDRGLEAFF.

There are a few counts of this clone. The chain combines TRBV5-1 with TRBJ1-4, with TRBD1 matching 9 bases. Germline V gene data show CDR1 as SGHRS and CDR2 as YFSETQ. V lost 2 bases, J lost 8 bases, and 13 bases stayed unmatched. CDR3 length: 17 amino acids. The CDR3 DNA reads as TGCGCCAGCAGCTTATTAACAGGGGGCGCGTCTGAGGAAAAACTGTTTTTT. Encoded protein: CASSLLTGGASEEKLFF.

The chain recombines TRBV5-1 with TRBJ2-1; possibly TRBD2 for D (5 bases). Between the trimmed V and J ends, which lost 4 bases and 0 bases, there was a span of 8 bases. Germline V gene sequence: CDR1 SGHRS, CDR2 YFSETQ. The CDR3 runs 14 residues. Here the CDR3 DNA reads TGCGCCAGCAGCCCGGCGGGCTCCTACAATGAGCAGTTCTTC. It codes for CASSPAGSYNEQFF. Full variable domain (outside the CDR3, taken from reference TRBV5-1 and TRBJ2-1): KAGVTQTPRYLIKTRGQQVTLSCSPISGHRSVSWYQQTPGQGLQFLFEYFSETQRNKGNFPGRFSGRQFSNSRSEMNVSTLELGDSALYLCASSPAGSYNEQFFGPGTRLTVL.

This clone was recorded once. This rearrangement joins TRBV5-4 to TRBJ2-7, with D perhaps matching TRBD2 (6 bases). CDR3 length equals 15 residues. The germline V and J ends were trimmed by 3 bases and 0 bases, with 13 bases remaining between them. The germline CDR1 and CDR2 sequences are SGHNT and YYREEE (reference sequence). CDR3 in DNA: TGTGCCAGCAGCTCTGGACTAACCTACTCCTACGAGCAGTACTTC. Translated, it gives CASSSGLTYSYEQYF.

Only a few counts were recorded for this clone. V usage is TRBV5-4 and J usage is TRBJ1-4; no firm D call. V was trimmed by 0 bases and J by 8 bases, leaving 11 bases between them. The CDR3 is 14 residues long. Germline CDR1 reads SGHNT; CDR2 reads YYREEE (reference sequence). The CDR3 loop reads CASSLGQRKEKLFF. The CDR3 DNA is TGTGCCAGCAGCTTGGGGCAGAGGAAGGAAAAACTGTTTTTT.

The chain links TRBV5-1 to TRBJ1-1; D unclear. This CDR3 region has 15 residues. Germline V gene data show CDR1 as SGHRS and CDR2 as YFSETQ. Trimming took off 4 bases at V and 5 bases at J, with 18 bases between the two ends. CDR3 nucleotides: TGCGCCAGCAGCCTGGGAGTAGGCGGGCGGACTGAAGCTTTCTTT. It translates to CASSLGVGGRTEAFF.